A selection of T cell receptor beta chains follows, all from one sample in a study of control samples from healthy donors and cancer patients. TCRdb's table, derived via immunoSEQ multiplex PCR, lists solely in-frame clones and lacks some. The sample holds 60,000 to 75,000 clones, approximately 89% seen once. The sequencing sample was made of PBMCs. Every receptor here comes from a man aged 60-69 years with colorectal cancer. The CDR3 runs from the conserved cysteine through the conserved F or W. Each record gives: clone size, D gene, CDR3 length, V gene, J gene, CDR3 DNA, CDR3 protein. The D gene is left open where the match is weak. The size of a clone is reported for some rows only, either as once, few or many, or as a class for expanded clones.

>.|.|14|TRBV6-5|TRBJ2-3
TGTGCCAGCAGAGGACTCCCTTTTCCAGATACGCAGTATTTT
CASRGLPFPDTQYF
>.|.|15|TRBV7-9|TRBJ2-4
TGTGCCAGCAGCTTCTCGGCACAGGGTGAAAACATTCAGTACTTC
CASSFSAQGENIQYF
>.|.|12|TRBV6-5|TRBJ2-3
TGTGCCAGCAGGACGGACACAGATACGCAGTATTTT
CASRTDTDTQYF
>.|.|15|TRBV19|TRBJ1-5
TGTGCCAGTATTTTGACGACTTTAGGCAATCAGCCCCAGCATTTT
CASILTTLGNQPQHF
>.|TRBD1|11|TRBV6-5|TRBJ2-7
TGTGCCAGTAGACAGGGATACGAGCAGTACTTC
CASRQGYEQYF
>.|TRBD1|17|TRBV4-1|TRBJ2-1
TGCGCCAGCAGCCAAGCAAGAGGGGGCAACTCCTACAATGAGCAGTTCTTC
CASSQARGGNSYNEQFF
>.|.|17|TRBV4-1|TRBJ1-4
TGCGCCAGCAGCCTCGGGGGTCTCGGGGTCCCATCGGAAAAACTGTTTTTT
CASSLGGLGVPSEKLFF
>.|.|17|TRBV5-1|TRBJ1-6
TGCGCCAGCAGCTTAGCACCCTCCAGTCGCACGCATTCACCCCTCCACTTT
CASSLAPSSRTHSPLHF
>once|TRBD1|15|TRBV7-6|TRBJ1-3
TGTGCCAGCAGCATAAGACAGGGATCTGGAAACACCATATATTTT
CASSIRQGSGNTIYF
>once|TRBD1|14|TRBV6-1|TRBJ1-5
TGTGCCAGCAGTGATACAGGGGCTTGGCAGCCCCAGCATTTT
CASSDTGAWQPQHF
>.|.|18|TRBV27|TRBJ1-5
TGTGCCAGCAGTCCCCTGTACCAGGGGTTGTATAGCAATCAGCCCCAGCATTTT
CASSPLYQGLYSNQPQHF
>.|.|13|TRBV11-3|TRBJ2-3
TGTGCCATCACTAGCAGAGGCACAGATACGCAGTATTTT
CAITSRGTDTQYF
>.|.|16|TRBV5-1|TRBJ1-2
TGCGCCAGCAGCCCGGGGGAGCCGCCCCAGGTCTATGGCTACACCTTC
CASSPGEPPQVYGYTF
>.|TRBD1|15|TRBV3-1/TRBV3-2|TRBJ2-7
TGTGCCAGCAGCCCCGGGACAGACCCTTCCTACGAGCAGTACTTC
CASSPGTDPSYEQYF
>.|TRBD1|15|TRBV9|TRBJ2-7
TGTGCCAGCAGCGTAGGGTCAGGGGGATCCCACGAGCAGTACTTC
CASSVGSGGSHEQYF
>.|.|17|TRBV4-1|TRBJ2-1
TGCGCCAGCAGCCCTAGACGGGGGCAGGGCTCCTACAATGAGCAGTTCTTC
CASSPRRGQGSYNEQFF
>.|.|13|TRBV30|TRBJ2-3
TGTGCCTGGGTCCCTCGATACGAAGATACGCAGTATTTT
CAWVPRYEDTQYF
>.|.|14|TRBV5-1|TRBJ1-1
TGCGCCAGCAGCTTGATCGCGGGGAACACTGAAGCTTTCTTT
CASSLIAGNTEAFF
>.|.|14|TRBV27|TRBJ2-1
TGTGCCAGCAGTCCCCTCCCCGGACACAATGAGCAGTTCTTC
CASSPLPGHNEQFF
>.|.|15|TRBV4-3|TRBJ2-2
TGCGCCAGCAGCCAAGAGGGGGGGGGCGGCGGGGAGCTGTTTTTT
CASSQEGGGGGELFF
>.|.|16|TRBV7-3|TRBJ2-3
TGTGCCAGCAGCTCATCGTCCAGCGGGACAACAGATACGCAGTATTTT
CASSSSSSGTTDTQYF
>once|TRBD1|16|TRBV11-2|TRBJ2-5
TGTGCCAGCAGCTCTTCCCTCCTAGGGGGCAGGGAGACCCAGTACTTC
CASSSSLLGGRETQYF
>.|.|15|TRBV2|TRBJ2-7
TGTGCCAGCAGTGAGCTTATGGTCAGTACCTACGAGCAGTACTTC
CASSELMVSTYEQYF
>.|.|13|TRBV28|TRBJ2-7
TGTGCCAGCACCACCGGAAACATCTACGAGCAGTACTTC
CASTTGNIYEQYF
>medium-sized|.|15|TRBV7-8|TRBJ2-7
TGTGCCAGCAGCTTAACGGGACAAGGGACCTACGAGCAGTACTTC
CASSLTGQGTYEQYF
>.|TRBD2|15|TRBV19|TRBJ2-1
TGTGCCAGTAGTTTAGCGGGGATACCCTACAATGAGCAGTTCTTC
CASSLAGIPYNEQFF
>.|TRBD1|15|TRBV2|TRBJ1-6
TGTGCCAGCAGTGCTCGGACAGGGGGGAATTCACCCCTCCACTTT
CASSARTGGNSPLHF
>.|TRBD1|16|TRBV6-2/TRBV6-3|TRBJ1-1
TGTGCCAGCAGCCCTACCCACGACAGGGGGAACACTGAAGCTTTCTTT
CASSPTHDRGNTEAFF
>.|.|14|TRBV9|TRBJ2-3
TGTGCCAGCAGCGTACAGGGGAGGGGAGATACGCAGTATTTT
CASSVQGRGDTQYF
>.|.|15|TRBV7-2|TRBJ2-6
TGTGCCAGCAGCTTAGGGGGTACTGGGGCCAACGTCCTGACTTTC
CASSLGGTGANVLTF